This TCR beta chain appears in the sequencing data of a study of shared clonotypes between healthy human individuals. The study, taken as a whole, reports: A generally larger estimated richness was seen in naive subsets than in memory subsets.

Method: immunoSEQ multiplex PCR; TCRdb's copy keeps in-frame clones and lacks some. The sample includes under 2,000,000 clones, around 96% of them seen just once. The CDR3 sequence is 13 residues long. The junction had 3 bases not matched to a gene; V was cut back by 3 bases and J by 5 bases. CDR1 is SEHNR and CDR2 is FQNEAQ in the germline V gene (reference sequence). Concerning this clone itself: Its antigen remains unknown. The sample contains more than one DNA sequence encoding this CDR3.

Positive CCR7 selection of CD45RO-negative cells yielded the naive CD8 cells, and terminally differentiated effector memory CD45RA+ cells were excluded. The chain carries TRBV7-9 and TRBJ2-5; TRBD2 matches at 7 bases. Sequencing was performed on naive CD8+ T cells sorted from blood. The TCR was taken from a man aged 18 to 35 in good health. Written as DNA, the CDR3 is TGTGCCAGCAGCTTTGGGAGGGAGGAGACCCAGTACTTC. Its translation: CASSFGREETQYF.